The 6 T cell receptor beta chains presented below share a single source sample, sequenced in a study of beta chain features in type 1 diabetes. The whole isolated RNA underwent reverse transcription, so sequencing captured expressed TCRB transcripts. TCRdb keeps only in-frame clones here, not all; method: immunoSEQ multiplex PCR. Here the sample spans 200,000 to 250,000 clones, more than 65% being singletons. The sequencing input was naive CD4+ T cells from blood. Every receptor here comes from a man aged 30 to 39 in good health.

This clone has more than one count but fewer than ten. This chain links TRBV29-1 with TRBJ1-5, with D tentatively TRBD1 (6 bases). Germline loops: CDR1 SQVTM, CDR2 ANQGSEA. V was pared by 7 bases and J by 2 bases, with 15 bases between. This CDR3 region has 14 residues. This CDR3 is CSALTGTGNQPQHF. CDR3 nucleotide sequence: TGCAGCGCTCTAACAGGGACGGGCAATCAGCCCCAGCATTTT.

V gene TRBV6-5 combines with J gene TRBJ2-3; no clear D. This CDR3 is 14 amino acids long. Germline values: CDR1 MNHEY, CDR2 SVGAGI. The ends were cut back, 5 bases at V and 0 bases at J, with 9 bases in the middle. CDR3 sequence: CASSRSLSTDTQYF. The CDR3 DNA reads as TGTGCCAGCAGTAGGTCCCTTAGCACAGATACGCAGTATTTT.

The sample holds one count of this clone. This sequence joins TRBV28 and TRBJ2-1; 7 positions match TRBD1. The CDR3 sequence is 14 residues long. From germline, CDR1 is MDHEN and CDR2 SYDVKM. The V gene end was trimmed by 11 bases and the J gene end by 6 bases; junction bases not matched to a gene: 13. The CDR3 is CASLGDRVGNEQFF. The CDR3 DNA sequence: TGTGCCTCCTTGGGTGACAGGGTCGGCAATGAGCAGTTCTTC.

The chain employs TRBV7-9 and TRBJ1-5; weak D call: TRBD1 (6 bases). The CDR3 runs to 15 residues. Germline CDR1 and CDR2: SEHNR and FQNEAQ (reference sequence). The V end lost 5 bases, the J end lost 5 bases, and 16 bases lay between the germline ends. CDR3 residues: CASSPEGRGDQPQHF. DNA of the CDR3: TGTGCCAGCAGCCCCGAGGGCAGGGGAGATCAGCCCCAGCATTTT.

The chain combines TRBV6-1 with TRBJ2-1, with TRBD2 matching 12 bases. With V trimmed by 7 bases and J by 1 base, 2 bases remained unmatched. The germline V gene encodes CDR1 MNHNS and CDR2 SASEGT. The CDR3 has 15 amino acids. The CDR3 DNA reads TGTGCCAGCATGACTAGCGGGGGTTCCTACAATGAGCAGTTCTTC. Protein: CASMTSGGSYNEQFF.

With respect to this clone: Other nucleotide sequences in the sample specify the same CDR3. The chain uses TRBV9 and TRBJ1-2, with D tentatively TRBD1 (5 bases). The germline gives CDR1 SGDLS, CDR2 YYNGEE. This CDR3 contains 13 residues. The germline V and J ends were trimmed by 1 base and 3 bases, with 7 bases remaining between them. The CDR3 protein is CASSVQGYYGYTF. The CDR3 region has the DNA TGTGCCAGCAGCGTACAGGGATACTATGGCTACACCTTC.